This TCR beta chain came from a study of OX40 agonist ivuxolimab in advanced cancers. Looking at the study overall: Of mixed ages from about 23 to 79 and averaging approximately 60 years, the group was just under 85% male. One hepatocellular carcinoma and a couple of cutaneous melanoma patients partially responded.

Assay used: immunoSEQ multiplex PCR; TCRdb lists only in-frame clones, some missing. Of some 70,000 clones listed, 70% to 85% are singletons. Study conclusions and caveats: With doses of 0.1 to 3.0 mg/kg, CD4+ and CD8+ blood T cells had undergone clonal expansion by week 6.

Worth noting for this clone: Its cognate antigen is unknown.

The source was CD4+ or CD8+ T cells sorted from blood, collected in a trial of the OX40 agonist ivuxolimab. This receptor was identified in an adult with an advanced solid tumor such as melanoma, head and neck, liver or kidney cancer.

The CDR3 DNA is TGTGCCAGCAGCCCCGACAGGGTTAGCACAGATACGCAGTATTTT. This sequence encodes CASSPDRVSTDTQYF. The J gene is TRBJ2-3, the V gene TRBV11-2, with 7 bases matching TRBD1. V was pared by 5 bases and J by 0 bases, with 5 bases of the junction left unmatched. The CDR3 has 15 residues. Germline CDR1 reads SGHAT; CDR2 reads FQNNGV. Combining the CDR3 with reference TRBV11-2 and TRBJ2-3 gives the whole variable domain EAGVAQSPRYKIIEKRQSVAFWCNPISGHATLYWYQQILGQGPKLLIQFQNNGVVDDSQLPKDRFSAERLKGVDSTLKIQPAKLEDSAVYLCASSPDRVSTDTQYFGPGTRLTVL.